Shown below are 2 T cell receptor beta chains from a single sample sequenced in a study of T-cell reconstitution after alpha-beta-depleted transplantation in children. Findings and caveats of the study: Newly produced T cells mostly provided counts and TCRbeta diversity after one year, as hyperexpanded clones declined.

Antigens of these TCRs are unknown. A library of TCRbeta sequences, prepared with unique molecular identifiers, was generated. TCRdb reprocessed the PCR reads with MiXCR, giving one entry per CDR3 protein. The table lists some 300,000 distinct CDR3 sequences, over 7% of them singletons. Specimen: peripheral blood, collected 360 days after TCRalphabeta/CD19-depleted stem cell transplant. The receptors were sampled from a female patient aged 2 to 10 who had a stem cell transplant for Fanconi anemia, so the T cells may come from the graft donor.

There are a few counts of this clonotype. CDR3 in amino acids: CSAASLTSGVGADTQYF. Written as DNA, the CDR3 is TGCAGTGCCGCTTCCTTAACTAGCGGGGTGGGCGCAGATACGCAGTATTTT. The V gene is TRBV20-1, the J gene TRBJ2-3; 10 bases fit TRBD2. Unmatched junction bases numbered 16, after V lost 6 bases and J lost 4 bases. CDR3 length: 17 amino acids. Germline-derived CDR1 and CDR2 are DFQATT and SNEGSKA (reference sequence).

In this sample, this clonotype turned up a few times. This chain connects TRBV30 to TRBJ2-6, with 7 bases identical to TRBD1. Looked up from germline, CDR1 is GTSNPN and CDR2 is SVGIG (reference sequence). The CDR3 has 16 residues. V shed 8 bases, J shed 0 bases, and the junction held 10 bases outside the gene matches. The CDR3 sequence: CAQGTGDISGANVLTF. As DNA, the CDR3 is TGTGCCCAAGGAACAGGGGACATCTCTGGGGCCAACGTCCTGACTTTC.